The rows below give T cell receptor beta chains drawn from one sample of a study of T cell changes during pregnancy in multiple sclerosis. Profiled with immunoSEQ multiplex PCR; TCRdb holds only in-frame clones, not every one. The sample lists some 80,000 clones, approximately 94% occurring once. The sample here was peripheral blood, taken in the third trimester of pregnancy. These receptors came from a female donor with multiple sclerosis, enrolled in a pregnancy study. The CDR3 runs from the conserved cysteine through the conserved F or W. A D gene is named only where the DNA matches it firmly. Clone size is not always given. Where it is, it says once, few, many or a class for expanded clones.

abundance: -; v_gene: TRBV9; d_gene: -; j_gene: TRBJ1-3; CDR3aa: CASSAGSSGNTIYF; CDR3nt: TGTGCCAGCAGCGCTGGGAGCTCTGGAAACACCATATATTTT
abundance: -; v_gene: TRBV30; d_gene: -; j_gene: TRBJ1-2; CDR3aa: CAYTWRGGGYTF; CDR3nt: TGTGCCTACACGTGGAGGGGTGGTGGCTACACCTTC
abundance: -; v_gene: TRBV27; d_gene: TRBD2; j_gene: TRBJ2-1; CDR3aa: CASSQQPGTSGTYNEQFF; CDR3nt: TGTGCCAGCAGTCAACAGCCCGGGACTAGCGGGACCTACAATGAGCAGTTCTTC
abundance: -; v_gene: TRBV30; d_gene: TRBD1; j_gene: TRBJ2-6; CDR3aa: CAWNRDRVPGANVLTF; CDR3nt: TGTGCCTGGAACCGGGACAGGGTGCCTGGGGCCAACGTCCTGACTTTC
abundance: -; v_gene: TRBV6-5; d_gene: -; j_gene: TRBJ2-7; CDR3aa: CASSYRVGHEQYF; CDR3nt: TGTGCCAGCAGTTACAGGGTGGGGCACGAGCAGTACTTC
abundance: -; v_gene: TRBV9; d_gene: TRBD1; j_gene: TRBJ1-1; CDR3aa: CASSSGQANTEAFF; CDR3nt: TGTGCCAGCAGCTCAGGACAGGCCAACACTGAAGCTTTCTTT
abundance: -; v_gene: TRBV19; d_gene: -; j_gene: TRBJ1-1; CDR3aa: CASSPSGNLATEAFF; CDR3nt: TGTGCCAGTAGCCCCAGTGGCAATTTGGCCACTGAAGCTTTCTTT
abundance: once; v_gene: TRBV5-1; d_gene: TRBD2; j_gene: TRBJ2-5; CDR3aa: CASSLAVAGGPQETQYF; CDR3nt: TGCGCCAGCAGCTTGGCCGTAGCGGGGGGGCCCCAAGAGACCCAGTACTTC
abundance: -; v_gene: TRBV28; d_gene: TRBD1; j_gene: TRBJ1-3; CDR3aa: CASSLFSGTGAGNTIYF; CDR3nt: TGTGCCAGCAGTTTGTTTTCCGGGACAGGGGCAGGAAACACCATATATTTT
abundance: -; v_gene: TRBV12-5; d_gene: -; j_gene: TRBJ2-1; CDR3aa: CASGWTRDEQFF; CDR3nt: TGTGCTAGTGGCTGGACACGGGATGAGCAGTTCTTC
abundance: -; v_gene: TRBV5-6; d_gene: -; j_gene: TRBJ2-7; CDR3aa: CASSLGLNYEQYF; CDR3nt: TGTGCCAGCAGCTTGGGGCTGAACTACGAGCAGTACTTC
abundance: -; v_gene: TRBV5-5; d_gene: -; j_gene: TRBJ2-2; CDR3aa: CASSLLDTGELFF; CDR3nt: TGTGCCAGCAGCTTGCTAGACACCGGGGAGCTGTTTTTT
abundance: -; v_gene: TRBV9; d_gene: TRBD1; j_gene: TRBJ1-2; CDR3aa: CASSAGTGGKLGGYTF; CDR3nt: TGTGCCAGCAGCGCGGGGACAGGGGGGAAACTAGGTGGCTACACCTTC
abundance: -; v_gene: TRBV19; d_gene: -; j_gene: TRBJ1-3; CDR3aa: CASKLGAQSGNTIYF; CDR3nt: TGTGCCAGTAAGTTGGGCGCCCAGAGTGGAAACACCATATATTTT
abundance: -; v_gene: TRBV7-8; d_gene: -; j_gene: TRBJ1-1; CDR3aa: CASSEGETFF; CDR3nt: TGTGCCAGCAGCGAGGGGGAAACTTTCTTT
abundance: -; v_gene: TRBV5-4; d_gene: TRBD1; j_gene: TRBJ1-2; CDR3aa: CASSLPDRVGRGYTF; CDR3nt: TGTGCCAGCAGCTTGCCGGACAGGGTAGGACGAGGCTACACCTTC
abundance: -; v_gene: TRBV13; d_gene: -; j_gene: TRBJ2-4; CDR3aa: CASSPDQGQGKNIQYF; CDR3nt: TGTGCCAGCAGCCCGGACCAAGGGCAGGGGAAAAACATTCAGTACTTC
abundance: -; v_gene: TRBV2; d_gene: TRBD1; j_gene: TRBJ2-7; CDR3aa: CASRAFGQGIREQYF; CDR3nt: TGTGCCAGCAGAGCATTTGGACAGGGGATACGAGAGCAGTACTTC
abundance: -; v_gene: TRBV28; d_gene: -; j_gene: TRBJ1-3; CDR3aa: CASSPRGQFSGNTIYF; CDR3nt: TGTGCCAGCAGTCCGAGAGGACAGTTCTCTGGAAACACCATATATTTT
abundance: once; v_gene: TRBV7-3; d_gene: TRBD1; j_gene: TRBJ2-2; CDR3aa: CASSPTGPTGELFF; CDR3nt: TGTGCCAGCAGCCCGACAGGGCCCACCGGGGAGCTGTTTTTT
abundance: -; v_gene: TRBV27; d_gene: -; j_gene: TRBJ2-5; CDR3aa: CASSEGVAQYF; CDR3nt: TGTGCCAGCAGTGAGGGGGTGGCCCAGTACTTC
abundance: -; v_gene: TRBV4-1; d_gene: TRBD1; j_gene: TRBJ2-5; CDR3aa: CASSQIGGGETQYF; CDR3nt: TGCGCCAGCAGCCAAATAGGGGGCGGGGAGACCCAGTACTTC
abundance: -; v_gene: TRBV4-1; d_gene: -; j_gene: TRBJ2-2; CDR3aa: CASSTRTVNTGELFF; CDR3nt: TGCGCCAGCAGCACACGGACAGTTAACACCGGGGAGCTGTTTTTT
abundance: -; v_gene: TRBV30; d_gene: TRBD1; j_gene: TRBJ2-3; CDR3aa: CAWSGQGRSTDTQYF; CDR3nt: TGTGCCTGGAGCGGACAGGGGCGAAGCACAGATACGCAGTATTTT
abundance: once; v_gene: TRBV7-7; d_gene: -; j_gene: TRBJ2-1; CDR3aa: CASSKNSGGFYNEQFF; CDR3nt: TGTGCTAGCAGCAAAAACTCAGGGGGGTTCTACAATGAGCAGTTCTTC
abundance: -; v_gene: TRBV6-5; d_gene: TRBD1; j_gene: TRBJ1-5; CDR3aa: CASNPGRGRTQPQHF; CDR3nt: TGTGCCAGCAACCCCGGCAGGGGGCGGACTCAGCCCCAGCATTTT
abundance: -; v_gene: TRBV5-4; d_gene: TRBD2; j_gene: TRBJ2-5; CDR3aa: CASSSRTSGVQETQYF; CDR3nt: TGTGCCAGCAGCTCACGGACTAGCGGGGTCCAAGAGACCCAGTACTTC
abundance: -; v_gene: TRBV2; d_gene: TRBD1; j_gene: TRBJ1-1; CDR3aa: CARTHRGMNTEAFF; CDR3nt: TGTGCCAGGACCCACAGGGGTATGAACACTGAAGCTTTCTTT
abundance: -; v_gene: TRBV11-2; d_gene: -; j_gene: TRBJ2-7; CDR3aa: CASSLARGYEQYF; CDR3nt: TGTGCCAGCAGCTTGGCCAGGGGCTACGAGCAGTACTTC
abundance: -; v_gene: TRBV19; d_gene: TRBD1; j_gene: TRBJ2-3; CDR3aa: CASSIEGTGITDTQYF; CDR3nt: TGTGCCAGTAGTATAGAGGGGACAGGCATCACCGATACGCAGTATTTT
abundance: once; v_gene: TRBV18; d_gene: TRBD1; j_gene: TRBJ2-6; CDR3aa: CASSEIRTGSVSGANVLTF; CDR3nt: TGTGCCAGCTCAGAAATCAGGACAGGATCGGTCTCTGGGGCCAACGTCCTGACTTTC
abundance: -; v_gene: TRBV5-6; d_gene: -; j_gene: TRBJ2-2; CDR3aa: CASSFGITGELFF; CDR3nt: TGTGCCAGCAGCTTCGGTATAACCGGGGAGCTGTTTTTT
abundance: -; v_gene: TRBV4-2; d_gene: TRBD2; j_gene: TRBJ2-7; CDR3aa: CASSPGLGGSEQYF; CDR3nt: TGTGCCAGCAGCCCGGGACTAGGGGGGAGTGAGCAGTACTTC
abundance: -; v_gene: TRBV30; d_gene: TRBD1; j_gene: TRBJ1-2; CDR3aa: CAWSAGQGGYTF; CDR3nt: TGTGCCTGGAGTGCGGGACAGGGTGGCTACACCTTC
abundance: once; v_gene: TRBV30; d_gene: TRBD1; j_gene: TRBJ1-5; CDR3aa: CAWSSGTGVNQPQHF; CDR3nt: TGTGCCTGGAGTTCAGGGACAGGGGTCAATCAGCCCCAGCATTTT
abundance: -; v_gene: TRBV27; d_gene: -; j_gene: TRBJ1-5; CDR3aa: CASSQGGTQPQHF; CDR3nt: TGTGCCAGCAGTCAGGGAGGGACACAGCCCCAGCATTTT
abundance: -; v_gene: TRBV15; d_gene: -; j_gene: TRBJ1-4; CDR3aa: CATSRTGSGEKLFF; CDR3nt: TGTGCCACCAGCAGGACCGGGTCCGGGGAAAAACTGTTTTTT
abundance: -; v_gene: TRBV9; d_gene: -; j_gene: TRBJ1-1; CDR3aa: CASSALGTEAFF; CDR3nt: TGTGCCAGCAGCGCCCTAGGCACTGAAGCTTTCTTT
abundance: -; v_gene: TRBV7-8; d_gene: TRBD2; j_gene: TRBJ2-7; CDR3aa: CASSTSRGGLSYEQYF; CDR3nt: TGTGCCAGCAGCACTTCGCGGGGGGGCCTTTCCTACGAGCAGTACTTC
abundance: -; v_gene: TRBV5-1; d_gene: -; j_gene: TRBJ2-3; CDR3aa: CASSPGEGSSTDTQYF; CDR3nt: TGCGCCAGCAGCCCCGGGGAAGGGTCGAGCACAGATACGCAGTATTTT
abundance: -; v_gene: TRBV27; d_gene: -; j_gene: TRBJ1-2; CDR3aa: CASSFTVNYGYTF; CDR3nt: TGTGCCAGCAGTTTTACAGTAAACTATGGCTACACCTTC
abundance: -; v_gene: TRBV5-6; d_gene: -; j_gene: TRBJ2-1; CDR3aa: CASSLGRGDNEQFF; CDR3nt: TGTGCCAGCAGCTTGGGGCGGGGCGACAATGAGCAGTTCTTC
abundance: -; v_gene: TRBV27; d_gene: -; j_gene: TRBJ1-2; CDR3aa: CASSINRVTNYGYTF; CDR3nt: TGTGCCAGCAGCATAAACAGGGTGACCAACTATGGCTACACCTTC
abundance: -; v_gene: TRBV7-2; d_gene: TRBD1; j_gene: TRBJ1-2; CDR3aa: CASSLTQGASNNYGYTF; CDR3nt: TGTGCCAGCAGCTTAACTCAGGGGGCTTCTAATAACTATGGCTACACCTTC
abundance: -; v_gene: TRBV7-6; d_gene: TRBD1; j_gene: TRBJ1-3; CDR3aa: CASSPRTGGLMDTIYF; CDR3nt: TGTGCCAGCAGCCCCCGGACAGGGGGCCTCATGGACACCATATATTTT
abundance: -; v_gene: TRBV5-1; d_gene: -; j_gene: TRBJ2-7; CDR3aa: CASSTLQGGNEQYF; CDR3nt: TGCGCCAGCAGCACCTTACAGGGGGGGAACGAGCAGTACTTC